This T cell receptor (beta chain) stems from a study of T cell responses to AZD1222 COVID-19 vaccine. Regarding the study as a whole: Spike-specific TCR breadth and depth both grew after two AZD1222 doses. Clonal diversity was possibly underestimated; the donors were predominantly white British and more often female. Of the AZD1222 recipients, only five or six were seropositive at baseline.

Pooling was applied to second doses at about 4 or about 12 weeks. The CDR3 covers 14 residues. CDR1 and CDR2 from the germline V gene are GTSNPN and SVGIG (reference sequence). Unmatched junction bases numbered 3, after V lost 0 bases and J lost 4 bases. As regards this clone: The antigen is unknown. Other DNA sequences within the sample encode an identical CDR3.

Profiling relied on immunoSEQ multiplex PCR, and the TCRdb table lists in-frame clones only, not all of them. The repertoire includes approximately 100,000 clones, roughly 87% of them detected once, and over 2% sits in the top ten. The material was peripheral blood, obtained 28 days after the second AZD1222 dose. V usage is TRBV30 and J usage is TRBJ1-3, with TRBD1 matching 7 bases. This sequence was found in an adult who received the AZD1222 COVID-19 vaccine. The CDR3 DNA reads as TGTGCCTGGAGTGTAGGGGGCGCCGGAAACACCATATATTTT. Translated, it gives CAWSVGGAGNTIYF.